Listed below are T cell receptor beta chains from one sample, sequenced in a study of cytomegalovirus exposure and HLA in healthy donors. TCRdb keeps only in-frame clones here, not all; method: immunoSEQ multiplex PCR. Altogether 110,000 to 150,000 clones are present, around a tenth being singletons, with the ten largest covering less than 2%. Sequencing was carried out using PBMCs. Receptors originate from a man aged 45 to 65 in good health and CMV-seronegative. Each CDR3 is given with its conserved first and last residue. The D gene is left open where the match is weak. Size tells how often a clone was seen (once, few, many) or the class of an expanded clone, and some rows leave it out.

>TRBV30|few|TRBJ2-3|TRBD2
TGTGCCTGTAGCCCGGGAGGGAGCACAGATACGCAGTATTTT
CACSPGGSTDTQYF
>TRBV7-6|few|TRBJ1-1|TRBD1
TGTGCCAGCAGCGGCAACCGGGACAGGGGAGCTGAAGCTTTCTTT
CASSGNRDRGAEAFF
>TRBV14|few|TRBJ2-2|TRBD1
TGTGCCAGCAGCCGGACAGGGTCCGTCGGGGAGCTGTTTTTT
CASSRTGSVGELFF
>TRBV10-3|NA|TRBJ2-2|TRBD1
TGTGCCTCAAGACAGGGCGGTAACACCGGGGAGCTGTTTTTT
CASRQGGNTGELFF
>TRBV11-2|NA|TRBJ2-7|TRBD1
TGTGCCAGCAGCTACGGTACGGACAGGTCCTACGAGCAGTACTTC
CASSYGTDRSYEQYF
>TRBV5-1|few|TRBJ1-2|NA
TGCGCCAGCAGCTTGGCGGGCTATGGCTACACCTTC
CASSLAGYGYTF
>TRBV19|NA|TRBJ2-3|TRBD1
TGTGCCAGTAGTATTGGGCAGGGGGAAATAGATACGCAGTATTTT
CASSIGQGEIDTQYF
>TRBV29-1|NA|TRBJ1-5|NA
TGCAGCGTTGAGATGGGGGCCGATCAGCCCCAGCATTTT
CSVEMGADQPQHF
>TRBV7-7|few|TRBJ2-3|TRBD2
TGTGCTAGCAGCTTAGCGGGGGGTCCCACAGATACGCAGTATTTT
CASSLAGGPTDTQYF
>TRBV7-2|few|TRBJ1-1|NA
TGTGCCAGCAGCTTAGCGGGGTTGGACAAGGCTTTCTTT
CASSLAGLDKAFF
>TRBV6-5|few|TRBJ1-5|NA
TGTGCCAGCAGCCGAGGGGAGGGCAATCAGCCCCAGCATTTT
CASSRGEGNQPQHF
>TRBV6-1|NA|TRBJ2-3|TRBD2
TGTGCCAGCAGTGCCGGTTTAATAGCGGGCACGGATACGCAGTATTTT
CASSAGLIAGTDTQYF
>TRBV6-1|few|TRBJ1-1|NA
TGTGCCAGCAGCGACCCGGGAAGGTACACTGAAGCTTTCTTT
CASSDPGRYTEAFF
>TRBV13|NA|TRBJ1-2|NA
TGTGCCAGCAATAAACAGGTGACCTATGGCTACACCTTC
CASNKQVTYGYTF
>TRBV6-5|few|TRBJ2-4|NA
TGTGCCAGCAGGGAGGGTCTAGCCAAAAACATTCAGTACTTC
CASREGLAKNIQYF
>TRBV11-2|few|TRBJ1-5|TRBD1
TGTGCCAGCAGCTTCGACCGGGACAGACTCAATCAGCCCCAGCATTTT
CASSFDRDRLNQPQHF
>TRBV18|NA|TRBJ2-7|NA
TGTGCCAGCTCACTAAATGACAGATACGAGCAGTACTTC
CASSLNDRYEQYF
>TRBV5-6|few|TRBJ1-2|NA
TGTGCCAGCAGCTTGTTGGGCCTTAACTATGGCTACACCTTC
CASSLLGLNYGYTF
>TRBV19|NA|TRBJ2-2|NA
TGTGCCAGTAGTACGACAGTAAACACCGGGGAGCTGTTTTTT
CASSTTVNTGELFF
>TRBV30|NA|TRBJ2-5|NA
TGTGCCTGGAGATCAGGACAGCGGATAGAGACCCAGTACTTC
CAWRSGQRIETQYF
>TRBV5-4|few|TRBJ1-3|TRBD1
TGTGCCGGCAGCGCATCGGGACAGCGCTCTGGAAACACCATATATTTT
CAGSASGQRSGNTIYF
>TRBV11-2|NA|TRBJ2-7|NA
TGTGCCAGCAGCACGACATCAACGCGGCAGTACTTC
CASSTTSTRQYF
>TRBV6-5|NA|TRBJ1-2|NA
TGTGCCACCGAGGGTGCGGACGATGGCTACACCTTC
CATEGADDGYTF
>TRBV19|few|TRBJ2-7|TRBD2
TGTGCCAGTAGTATCGGACTAGCGGGAGTGAACGAGCAGTACTTC
CASSIGLAGVNEQYF
>TRBV25-1|few|TRBJ2-1|TRBD1
TGTGCCAGCAGTGACACCTTCAGGGACAGGTCAGACGAGGAGCAGTTCTTC
CASSDTFRDRSDEEQFF
>TRBV14|NA|TRBJ2-1|NA
TGTGCCAGCAGCCAAGTCCAGAATTCGAATGAGCAGTTCTTC
CASSQVQNSNEQFF
>TRBV28|NA|TRBJ2-1|TRBD1
TGTGCCAGCAAAGCATCCGTGACAGGGGCCCAAAGGGTGTTCTTC
CASKASVTGAQRVFF
>TRBV19|NA|TRBJ2-5|NA
TGTGCCAGTAGTATGGGACCCCAGGGGCAAGAGACCCAGTACTTC
CASSMGPQGQETQYF
>TRBV10-1|few|TRBJ2-1|NA
TGCGCCAGCAGTGAGTCCCCTATCCCCCCTTATTCGGAGCAGTTCTTC
CASSESPIPPYSEQFF
>TRBV29-1|NA|TRBJ1-1|NA
TGCAGCGTTGAAGACCGAGCTTTCTTT
CSVEDRAFF
>TRBV28|few|TRBJ2-7|TRBD1
TGTGCCAGCAGTACAACAGGGGAATCCTACGAGCAGTACTTC
CASSTTGESYEQYF
>TRBV18|NA|TRBJ2-5|NA
TGTGCCAGCTCACCAGCCGGACAGCGAAGACAAGAGACCCAGTACTTC
CASSPAGQRRQETQYF
>TRBV5-1|few|TRBJ2-1|TRBD2
TGCGCCAGCAGCCCAGGACTAGCGGGAGGCTGGTACAATGAGCAGTTCTTC
CASSPGLAGGWYNEQFF
>TRBV7-3|NA|TRBJ1-1|TRBD1
TGTGCCAGCAGTCCGCAGGGGGCGAGGGCTGAAGCTTTCTTT
CASSPQGARAEAFF
>TRBV5-8|few|TRBJ1-4|NA
TGTGCCAGCAGCCCCCGGGGGGGACGCGGTGAAAAACTGTTTTTT
CASSPRGGRGEKLFF
>TRBV7-9|few|TRBJ2-3|NA
TGTGCCCTTCGGGAACTTGGCGGGGAAGCAGATACGCAGTATTTT
CALRELGGEADTQYF
>TRBV30|few|TRBJ1-2|NA
TGTGCCTGGAGTGAAGGGGGCTATGGCTACACCTTC
CAWSEGGYGYTF
>TRBV2|NA|TRBJ1-2|NA
TGTGCCAGCAGTGAAGGAAGAGTCGGCTATGGCTACACCTTC
CASSEGRVGYGYTF
>TRBV19|few|TRBJ1-6|NA
TGTGCCAGCCAAGGGGTGAGCTCCTATAATTCACCCCTCCACTTT
CASQGVSSYNSPLHF
>TRBV9|few|TRBJ1-2|NA
TGTGCCAGCAGCGTAGTGCCAGATAACTATGGCTACACCTTC
CASSVVPDNYGYTF
>TRBV19|few|TRBJ1-5|NA
TGTGCCAGTAGTATAGAGGCGGAGATCAATCAGCCCCAGCATTTT
CASSIEAEINQPQHF
>TRBV30|NA|TRBJ1-2|TRBD1
TGTGCCTGGAGTGTACAGGGGACCTATGGCTACACCTTC
CAWSVQGTYGYTF
>TRBV5-1|few|TRBJ1-1|NA
TGCGCCAGCAGCTTGATGCCCGACAGGCTCTACACTGAAGCTTTCTTT
CASSLMPDRLYTEAFF
>TRBV19|few|TRBJ2-1|TRBD2
TGTGCCAGTAGTATTCGAAGCGGGACCGGCAATGAGCAGTTCTTC
CASSIRSGTGNEQFF
>TRBV10-1|few|TRBJ1-3|NA
TGCGCTGACGGGGGGGGAAAGAGTGACACCATATATTTT
CADGGGKSDTIYF
>TRBV7-3|NA|TRBJ2-5|NA
TGTGCCAGCAGCCCCGGGATCAACCGAGGGGAGACCCAGTACTTC
CASSPGINRGETQYF
>TRBV11-2|NA|TRBJ1-1|NA
TGTGCCAGCAGCTTACGGGTGGGTGAAGCTTTCTTT
CASSLRVGEAFF
>TRBV30|few|TRBJ1-4|NA
TGTGCCTGGAAATCATGGAGAGTCAATGAAAAACTGTTTTTT
CAWKSWRVNEKLFF
>TRBV15|NA|TRBJ2-6|NA
TGTGCCACCGGGCCCCGAGCCATTTTCTCTGGGGCCAACGTCCTGACTTTC
CATGPRAIFSGANVLTF
>TRBV25-1|few|TRBJ2-7|NA
TGTGCCAGCAGTGAATCAGCAGGGGATCTCTACGAGCAGTACTTC
CASSESAGDLYEQYF
>TRBV2|NA|TRBJ2-7|NA
TGTGCCAGCAGGACACCGGCGGGGTTATCCTACGAGCAGTACTTC
CASRTPAGLSYEQYF
>TRBV2|few|TRBJ2-5|NA
TGTGCCAGCAGTGAAGTCAACGGGGGTAAAGTAAAGACCCAGTACTTC
CASSEVNGGKVKTQYF